This TCR beta chain was recorded in a study of cytomegalovirus exposure and HLA in healthy donors. Sequencing used immunoSEQ multiplex PCR; TCRdb keeps in-frame clones, though not all of them. Here the sample spans about 88,000 clones, roughly 96% being singletons. Looked up from germline, CDR1 is SGHNT and CDR2 is YYREEE (reference sequence). The CDR3 covers 13 residues. The V and J ends lost 6 bases and 2 bases respectively, with 10 bases between them. The chain is built from TRBV5-4 and TRBJ2-3; unclear D gene. This sequence originates from a man aged 18 to 30 in good health and CMV-seronegative. The specimen was PBMCs. The CDR3 loop is CASKIGATDTQYF. In DNA, the CDR3 is TGTGCCAGCAAGATAGGAGCCACAGATACGCAGTATTTT.